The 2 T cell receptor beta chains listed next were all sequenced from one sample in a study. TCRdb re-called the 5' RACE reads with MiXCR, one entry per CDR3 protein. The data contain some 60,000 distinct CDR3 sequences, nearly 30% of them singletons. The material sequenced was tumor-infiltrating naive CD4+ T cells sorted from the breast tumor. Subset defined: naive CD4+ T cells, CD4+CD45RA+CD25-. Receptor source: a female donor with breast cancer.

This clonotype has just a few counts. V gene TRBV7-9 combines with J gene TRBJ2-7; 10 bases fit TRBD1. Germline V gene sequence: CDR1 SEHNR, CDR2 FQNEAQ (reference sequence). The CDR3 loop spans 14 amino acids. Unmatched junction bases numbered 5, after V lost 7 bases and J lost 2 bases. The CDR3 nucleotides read TGTGCCAGCAACCCGGGGACAGGGGCCTACGAGCAGTACTTC. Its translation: CASNPGTGAYEQYF.

The CDR3 region has the DNA TGTGCCAGCAGCTTAGCCCCGGGGGGGAGCACAGATACGCAGTATTTT. Protein sequence: CASSLAPGGSTDTQYF. This chain uses TRBV7-2 with TRBJ2-3; 8 bases agree with TRBD2. CDR1 and CDR2 (germline): SGHTA, FQGNSA. The V gene end was trimmed by 0 bases and the J gene end by 0 bases; junction bases not matched to a gene: 2. The CDR3 spans 16 residues.